Listed below are T cell receptor beta chains from one sample, sequenced in a study of PD-L1 blockade in urothelial cancer. The data were produced by immunoSEQ multiplex PCR, yet TCRdb's version contains in-frame clones alone and is incomplete. There are 15,000 to 20,000 clones in the sample; around 81% occur only once, and over 1.5% lies in the top ten. The material was PBMCs, obtained around atezolizumab (anti-PD-L1) treatment. Receptors were obtained from a man in his forties or fifties with urothelial cancer. CDR3s include the opening cysteine and the closing phenylalanine or tryptophan. Each record gives: J gene, V gene, CDR3 protein.

j_gene: TRBJ1-1; v_gene: TRBV6-6; CDR3aa: CASRLPGQYTEAFF
j_gene: TRBJ1-4; v_gene: TRBV30; CDR3aa: CACMNPRDSIQKLFF
j_gene: TRBJ2-7; v_gene: TRBV2; CDR3aa: CASSISSYEQYF
j_gene: TRBJ2-7; v_gene: TRBV4-1; CDR3aa: CASSQTGLAGVPYEQYF
j_gene: TRBJ2-1; v_gene: TRBV5-1; CDR3aa: CASSRTSGSRNEQFF
j_gene: TRBJ1-1; v_gene: TRBV6-1; CDR3aa: CASSWEGNTEAFF
j_gene: TRBJ1-2; v_gene: TRBV6-1; CDR3aa: CASSESRYGYTF
j_gene: TRBJ1-6; v_gene: TRBV7-2; CDR3aa: CASSSITGGSPLHF
j_gene: TRBJ1-2; v_gene: TRBV7-8; CDR3aa: CASSEREFGYGYTF
j_gene: TRBJ1-6; v_gene: TRBV5-5; CDR3aa: CASSLVTGRSPLHF
j_gene: TRBJ2-2; v_gene: TRBV11-3; CDR3aa: CASSLEGGTGELFF
j_gene: TRBJ1-4; v_gene: TRBV5-1; CDR3aa: CASSLDGGGAIF
j_gene: TRBJ1-4; v_gene: TRBV6-6; CDR3aa: CASSQSGGTNEKLFF
j_gene: TRBJ2-7; v_gene: TRBV19; CDR3aa: CASSSLDRLYEQYF
j_gene: TRBJ2-7; v_gene: TRBV6-5; CDR3aa: CASSYSSGSSYEQYF
j_gene: TRBJ1-6; v_gene: TRBV14; CDR3aa: CASSQVTGRSPLHF
j_gene: TRBJ1-5; v_gene: TRBV6-6; CDR3aa: CASSLQGAPNQPQHF
j_gene: TRBJ2-5; v_gene: TRBV15; CDR3aa: CATSIVDKEQGRETQYF
j_gene: TRBJ2-2; v_gene: TRBV14; CDR3aa: CASSQEVRGDTGELFF
j_gene: TRBJ1-2; v_gene: TRBV28; CDR3aa: CASRPGPLITGYTF
j_gene: TRBJ2-5; v_gene: TRBV5-1; CDR3aa: CASSLSPEETQYF
j_gene: TRBJ1-2; v_gene: TRBV28; CDR3aa: CASSFDRGGTNYGYTF
j_gene: TRBJ2-1; v_gene: TRBV7-9; CDR3aa: CASSLGVYDEQFF
j_gene: TRBJ2-7; v_gene: TRBV10-2; CDR3aa: CASREWQVRSYEQYF
j_gene: TRBJ2-3; v_gene: TRBV4-1; CDR3aa: CASSQDISTDTQYF
j_gene: TRBJ2-3; v_gene: TRBV29-1; CDR3aa: CSTNRGQTDTQYF
j_gene: TRBJ2-5; v_gene: TRBV19; CDR3aa: CASSKTGVETQYF
j_gene: TRBJ2-1; v_gene: TRBV7-2; CDR3aa: CASSLAVGGRNEQFF
j_gene: TRBJ2-3; v_gene: TRBV7-3; CDR3aa: CASSPGTSGSTDTQYF
j_gene: TRBJ2-1; v_gene: TRBV7-9; CDR3aa: CASSGTRDEQFF
j_gene: TRBJ2-2; v_gene: TRBV10-1; CDR3aa: CASSRDRLPNTGELFF
j_gene: TRBJ2-1; v_gene: TRBV7-8; CDR3aa: CASSTRTSGRNNEQFF
j_gene: TRBJ1-1; v_gene: TRBV28; CDR3aa: CASNRGGNTEAFF
j_gene: TRBJ2-2; v_gene: TRBV5-1; CDR3aa: CASSTNQGAGGELFF
j_gene: TRBJ1-5; v_gene: TRBV2; CDR3aa: CASKGQGNQPQHF
j_gene: TRBJ2-3; v_gene: TRBV6-5; CDR3aa: CASSLQGSTDTQYF
j_gene: TRBJ2-1; v_gene: TRBV6-5; CDR3aa: CASSYGRGGHNEQFF
j_gene: TRBJ2-3; v_gene: TRBV6-4; CDR3aa: CASSDREGDTQYF
j_gene: TRBJ2-1; v_gene: TRBV30; CDR3aa: CAWRETAGPYNEQFF
j_gene: TRBJ1-5; v_gene: TRBV6-1; CDR3aa: CASSEGITGNQPQHF
j_gene: TRBJ1-2; v_gene: TRBV4-1; CDR3aa: CASSQDLREGGYTF
j_gene: TRBJ2-3; v_gene: TRBV5-1; CDR3aa: CASSSSSGRDTQYF
j_gene: TRBJ2-7; v_gene: TRBV2; CDR3aa: CASSEPPGEQYF
j_gene: TRBJ2-7; v_gene: TRBV5-1; CDR3aa: CASSLVQGNYEQYF
j_gene: TRBJ1-4; v_gene: TRBV28; CDR3aa: CASARGKGEKLFF
j_gene: TRBJ2-6; v_gene: TRBV2; CDR3aa: CASSPGGGGANVLTF
j_gene: TRBJ1-1; v_gene: TRBV11-2; CDR3aa: CASRTGLHTEAFF
j_gene: TRBJ1-6; v_gene: TRBV19; CDR3aa: CARADREVSYNSPLHF